The clone carrying this T cell receptor beta chain was observed a single time. The antigen is not known. This sample stems from a study of T cell responses to AZD1222 COVID-19 vaccine. Overall study findings and caveats: The donor cohort was predominantly white British with a female majority, and clonal diversity may have been underestimated. The study identified only 6 or 7 AZD1222 recipients as seropositive at baseline.

The repertoire was sequenced with immunoSEQ multiplex PCR; TCRdb's copy has only in-frame clones and lacks some. Of more than 20,000 clones in the sample, about nine tenths were seen once. Deletions cut 7 bases from V and 1 base from J, with 10 bases between. The germline CDR1 and CDR2 sequences are SGHAT and FQNNGV. The CDR3 runs to 13 residues. The sequences come from peripheral blood, collected 28 days after the second AZD1222 dose. The sequence was collected from an adult who received the AZD1222 COVID-19 vaccine. V and J are TRBV11-2 and TRBJ1-1; D is undetermined. CDR3 nucleotides: TGTGCCAGCACCCTGACACAGAACACTGAAGCTTTCTTT. Its protein is CASTLTQNTEAFF.